This T cell receptor beta chain was found in a study of OX40 agonist ivuxolimab in advanced cancers. General study points: Expanded peripheral T cells had an undetermined antigen specificity. It was also the case that some nonresponders had low normalized T-cell clonal expansion.

This clone was counted between two and nine times. What it binds is unknown. Trimming removed 2 bases at V and 6 bases at J, with 11 bases between. The CDR3 is 15 residues long. Looked up from germline, CDR1 is SNHLY and CDR2 is FYNNEI. TCRdb's copy holds only in-frame clones and misses some; the assay was immunoSEQ multiplex PCR. The sample lists approximately 90,000 clones; 70% to 90% were seen once. The chain links TRBV2 to TRBJ1-6; no definite D call. This sequence originates from an adult with an advanced solid tumor such as melanoma, head and neck, liver or kidney cancer. The material was CD4+ or CD8+ T cells sorted from blood, obtained in a trial of the OX40 agonist ivuxolimab. This chain's CDR3 is CASSERQALNSPLHF. The DNA for the CDR3 is TGTGCCAGCAGTGAACGACAAGCCCTTAATTCACCCCTCCACTTT.